Following are 20 T cell receptor beta chains from one sample sequenced in a study of T-cell memory formation after mild COVID-19. One entry per CDR3 protein results from TCRdb running MiXCR on the 5' RACE reads. The table includes 240,000 or so distinct CDR3 sequences, 8% to 9.5% detected once. Sequencing was done on a sample of PBMCs or a T cell subset sorted from them (not recorded which). These receptors all stem from a man aged 18 to 35 who had mild COVID-19 (a few samples of this study predate the infection). Cell type and time point are not known.

This clonotype appeared a few times. This chain joins TRBV7-8 and TRBJ2-3; TRBD1 is a possible D gene (6 bases). V was trimmed by 0 bases and J by 2 bases, leaving 12 bases between them. Per germline, CDR1 SGHVS and CDR2 FQNEAQ. The CDR3 is 16 residues long. The CDR3 spells CASSLAVTGITDTQYF. CDR3 DNA sequence: TGTGCCAGCAGCTTAGCTGTGACAGGTATCACAGATACGCAGTATTTT.

This clonotype showed up just a few times. V is TRBV7-7 and J is TRBJ2-7; 8 nucleotides agree with TRBD1. Germline-derived CDR1 and CDR2 are SSHAT and FNYEAQ (reference sequence). CDR3 length: 16 amino acids. In DNA, the CDR3 is TGTGCTAGCAGCCCGGGGTACCGGGACAGGCTCTACGAGCAGTACGTC. Translating gives CASSPGYRDRLYEQYV.

This clonotype appeared many times. The chain carries TRBV7-2 and TRBJ2-5; D is unresolved. Deletions cut 2 bases from V and 11 bases from J, with 12 bases between. The germline V gene has CDR1 SGHTA and CDR2 FQGNSA. The CDR3 is made up of 12 amino acids. The CDR3, as DNA: TGTGCCAGCAGCTTAAGCTCTCGGGCGCAGTACTTC. Translating it yields CASSLSSRAQYF.

The V call is TRBV20-1, the J call TRBJ2-4; 9 bases match TRBD2. With 6 bases clipped from V and 3 bases from J, the junction kept 6 bases outside the gene matches. Germline CDR1 is DFQATT and CDR2 is SNEGSKA (reference sequence). CDR3 length equals 14 residues. The CDR3 is CSANLAGNKNIQYF. Here the CDR3 DNA reads TGCAGTGCAAACCTAGCGGGGAACAAAAACATTCAGTACTTC.

This clonotype has a handful of counts. V is TRBV6-2 or TRBV6-3 and J is TRBJ1-2, with D possibly being TRBD1 (5 bases). V was cut by 0 bases and J by 7 bases, with 15 bases left in between. CDR3 size: 15 residues. CDR1 and CDR2 from the germline V gene are MNHEY and SVGEGT. This CDR3 is CASSYSPGAVSGYTF. The DNA for the CDR3 is TGTGCCAGCAGTTACTCCCCTGGGGCTGTCTCTGGCTACACCTTC.

This clonotype was seen more than once but under ten times. The chain is built from TRBV4-2 and TRBJ2-5; no clear D gene. The length of the CDR3 is 13 residues. V was cut by 3 bases and J by 5 bases, with 10 bases left in between. Germline values: CDR1 LGHNA, CDR2 YNFKEQ. The CDR3 bases are TGTGCCAGCAGCCAGAGTGTTGCGGAGACCCAGTACTTC. Protein sequence: CASSQSVAETQYF.

This clonotype was seen a few times. The chain combines TRBV7-9 with TRBJ1-5; possible D gene TRBD1, 6 bases. The germline gives CDR1 SEHNR, CDR2 FQNEAQ (reference sequence). With 3 bases removed from V and 0 bases from J, the gap between germline ends came to 21 bases. The CDR3 is made up of 19 amino acids. CDR3 sequence: CASSLDLMGGLPSNQPQHF. The CDR3 coding sequence is TGTGCCAGCAGCTTGGATTTAATGGGGGGGCTTCCTAGCAATCAGCCCCAGCATTTT.

This clonotype has a handful of counts. This chain links TRBV29-1 with TRBJ1-5; a possible D gene is TRBD1 (5 bases). This CDR3 spans 13 amino acids. CDR1 SQVTM and CDR2 ANQGSEA come from the germline V gene. V was trimmed by 4 bases and J by 2 bases, leaving 9 bases between them. CDR3 residues: CSVGQGGNQPQHF. The CDR3 region has the DNA TGCAGCGTTGGGCAGGGAGGCAATCAGCCCCAGCATTTT.

This clonotype has a handful of counts. This chain uses TRBV28 with TRBJ2-7; D may match TRBD1 or TRBD2 (5 bases each). V dropped 5 bases and J dropped 2 bases, with 19 bases sitting between them. Per the germline V gene, CDR1 is MDHEN and CDR2 is SYDVKM. The CDR3 sequence is 16 residues long. The CDR3 nucleotides read TGTGCCAGCAGTCTTGGGGGAAGTAGGGGCACCTACGAGCAGTACGTC. The encoded protein is CASSLGGSRGTYEQYV.

This clonotype was seen a handful of times. The chain recombines TRBV5-1 with TRBJ2-2; possibly TRBD2 for D (5 bases). Between the trimmed V and J ends, which lost 5 bases and 7 bases, there was a span of 21 bases. This CDR3 contains 16 residues. Germline V gene lookup returns CDR1 SGHRS and CDR2 YFSETQ. The CDR3 loop reads CASSEGVGGFVGELFF. The CDR3 DNA follows: TGCGCCAGCAGTGAGGGAGTCGGAGGCTTCGTCGGGGAGCTGTTTTTT.

V and J are TRBV7-3 and TRBJ2-5; D not certain. CDR1 and CDR2 (germline): SGHTA, FQGTGA. This CDR3 is 15 amino acids long. Deletions cut 5 bases from V and 4 bases from J, with 17 bases between. The CDR3 DNA reads TGTGCCAGCAGCGCCAACTTGGAGCGAGGAGAGACCCAGTACTTC. Translation gives CASSANLERGETQYF.

This clonotype turned up a few times. The chain uses TRBV5-1 and TRBJ2-2; TRBD2 matches 11 bases. The J segment lost 0 bases and the V segment lost 5 bases, leaving 12 bases of the junction unmatched. Germline V CDR1 and CDR2: SGHRS, YFSETQ. The CDR3 is made up of 19 amino acids. This CDR3 is CASRKSPPGLAANTGELFF. In nucleotides, the CDR3 is TGCGCCAGCAGGAAAAGCCCTCCGGGACTAGCGGCGAACACCGGGGAGCTGTTTTTT.

This clonotype was detected a few times. The chain couples TRBV5-1 to TRBJ2-3, with TRBD1 matching over 7 bases. This CDR3 spans 15 amino acids. Germline V gene lookup returns CDR1 SGHRS and CDR2 YFSETQ. V lost 0 bases and J lost 2; bases outside the gene matches: 3. The CDR3 DNA is TGCGCCAGCAGCTTGGTTGGGACAGACACAGATACGCAGTATTTT. Translating gives CASSLVGTDTDTQYF. The full variable domain, with the rest looked up from reference TRBV5-1 and TRBJ2-3, is KAGVTQTPRYLIKTRGQQVTLSCSPISGHRSVSWYQQTPGQGLQFLFEYFSETQRNKGNFPGRFSGRQFSNSRSEMNVSTLELGDSALYLCASSLVGTDTDTQYFGPGTRLTVL.

This chain links TRBV24-1 with TRBJ1-2; D not resolved. Germline V gene lookup returns CDR1 KGHDR and CDR2 SFDVKD. V was trimmed by 2 bases and J by 4 bases, leaving 10 bases between them. CDR3 length: 14 residues. The CDR3 loop reads CATSDSNRVYGYTF. CDR3 nucleotides: TGTGCCACCAGTGATTCGAACCGGGTCTATGGCTACACCTTC.

This clonotype has ten or more counts. The chain joins TRBV7-9 to TRBJ1-1, with D uncertain. V was pared by 1 base and J by 1 base, with 4 bases between. Per the germline V gene, CDR1 is SEHNR and CDR2 is FQNEAQ (reference sequence). The CDR3 extends over 13 amino acids. CDR3 in DNA: TGTGCCAGCAGCTTAGTCGCGAACACTGAAGCTTTCTTT. Translating it yields CASSLVANTEAFF.

This clonotype was found a few times. This chain connects TRBV20-1 to TRBJ2-3; tentative D call: TRBD1 (6 bases). The germline CDR1 and CDR2 sequences are DFQATT and SNEGSKA (reference sequence). Trimming left V 3 bases short and J 4 bases short, with 11 bases between. CDR3 length: 13 residues. Here the CDR3 reads CSASGQSPDTQYF. The DNA of the CDR3 is TGCAGTGCTAGCGGACAGTCCCCAGATACGCAGTATTTT.

This clonotype appeared a few times. The chain joins TRBV7-2 to TRBJ2-7; weak D call: TRBD1 (5 bases). This CDR3 is built from 15 residues. V dropped 1 base and J dropped 3 bases, with 13 bases sitting between them. The V gene's germline CDR1 is SGHTA and CDR2 FQGNSA. In DNA form, the CDR3 reads TGTGCCAGCAGCTTAGGCAGGGTTCGGTACTACGAGCAGTACGTC. It specifies CASSLGRVRYYEQYV.

This clonotype was seen many times. V is TRBV28 and J is TRBJ2-7, with TRBD2 as a possible D gene (6 bases). The CDR3 length is 14 residues. Trimming removed 3 bases at V and 2 bases at J, with 11 bases between. CDR1 MDHEN and CDR2 SYDVKM come from the germline V gene. In DNA form, the CDR3 reads TGTGCCAGCAGTTTGCGGGGCCCAACCTACGAGCAGTACTTC. It translates to CASSLRGPTYEQYF.

This clonotype showed up just a few times. The J gene is TRBJ1-5, the V gene TRBV7-9; unclear D gene. Trimming stripped 5 bases from V and 5 bases from J, with 10 bases between. Germline V gene lookup returns CDR1 SEHNR and CDR2 FQNEAQ (reference sequence). This CDR3 spans 13 amino acids. The CDR3 loop reads CASSARTDQPQHF. CDR3 in DNA: TGTGCCAGCAGCGCCCGCACAGATCAGCCCCAGCATTTT. Full variable domain (outside the CDR3, taken from reference TRBV7-9 and TRBJ1-5): DTGVSQNPRHKITKRGQNVTFRCDPISEHNRLYWYRQTLGQGPEFLTYFQNEAQLEKSRLLSDRFSAERPKGSFSTLEIQRTEQGDSAMYLCASSARTDQPQHFGDGTRLSIL.

This clonotype appeared many times. The chain recombines TRBV7-2 with TRBJ1-5; 8 bases line up with TRBD1. V shed 3 bases, J shed 2 bases, and the junction held 0 bases outside the gene matches. CDR1 and CDR2 from the germline V gene are SGHTA and FQGNSA. The CDR3 runs to 14 residues. CDR3 residues: CASSLDRGNQPQHF. The CDR3 DNA follows: TGTGCCAGCAGCTTGGACAGGGGCAATCAGCCCCAGCATTTT.